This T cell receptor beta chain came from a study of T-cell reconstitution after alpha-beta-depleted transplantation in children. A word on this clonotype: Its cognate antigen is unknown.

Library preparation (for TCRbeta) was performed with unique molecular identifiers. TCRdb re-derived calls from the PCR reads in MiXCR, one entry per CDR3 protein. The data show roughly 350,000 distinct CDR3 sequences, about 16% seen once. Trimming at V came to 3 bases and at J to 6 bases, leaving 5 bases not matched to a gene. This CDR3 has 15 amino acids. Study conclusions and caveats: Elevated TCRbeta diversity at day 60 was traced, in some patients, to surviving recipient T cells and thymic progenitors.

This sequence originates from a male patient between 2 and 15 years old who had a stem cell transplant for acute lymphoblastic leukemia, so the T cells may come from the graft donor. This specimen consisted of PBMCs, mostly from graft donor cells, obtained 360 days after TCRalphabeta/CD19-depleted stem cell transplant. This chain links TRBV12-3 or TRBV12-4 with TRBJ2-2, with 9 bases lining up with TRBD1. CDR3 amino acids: CASSFPQGASGELFF. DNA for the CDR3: TGTGCCAGCAGTTTTCCACAGGGGGCTTCCGGGGAGCTGTTTTTT.